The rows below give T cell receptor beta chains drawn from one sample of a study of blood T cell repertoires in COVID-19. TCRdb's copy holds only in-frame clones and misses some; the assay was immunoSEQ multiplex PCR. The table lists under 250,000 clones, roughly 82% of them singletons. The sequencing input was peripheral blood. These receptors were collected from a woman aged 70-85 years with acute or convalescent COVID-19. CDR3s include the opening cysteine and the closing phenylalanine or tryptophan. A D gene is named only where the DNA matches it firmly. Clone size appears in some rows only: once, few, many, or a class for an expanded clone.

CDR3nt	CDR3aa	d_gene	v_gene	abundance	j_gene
TGTGCCAGCAGCCAAGACAGGGGCCAGCCCCAGCATTTT	CASSQDRGQPQHF	TRBD1	TRBV2	-	TRBJ1-5
TGTGCCAGCAGCGCCCTGACAGGGGGCGGCGAGACCCAGTACTTC	CASSALTGGGETQYF	TRBD1	TRBV5-6	-	TRBJ2-5
TGTGCCAGCATCTGGCGGGGGGGCTACAATGAGCAGTTCTTC	CASIWRGGYNEQFF	TRBD2	TRBV2	-	TRBJ2-1
TGCAGTGCCCCTCCGGGGGTTGAAGCTTTCTTT	CSAPPGVEAFF	-	TRBV20-1	-	TRBJ1-1
TGCGCCAGCAGCTTCAACAGCAATGAGCAGTTCTTC	CASSFNSNEQFF	-	TRBV5-1	once	TRBJ2-1
TGCGCCAGCAGCTTGGGTGCGGGGCTCTCCTACGAGCAGTACTTC	CASSLGAGLSYEQYF	-	TRBV5-1	-	TRBJ2-7
TGTGCCAGCAGCAGGACAGGGGGGCCCCAGCATTTT	CASSRTGGPQHF	TRBD1	TRBV28	-	TRBJ1-5
TGTGCCAGCAGCTTGAGGGCAGGGACTGAAGCTTTCTTT	CASSLRAGTEAFF	-	TRBV5-5	-	TRBJ1-1
TGTGCCAGTAGTATAGATGGAGGGACCCCCTACAATGAGCAGTTCTTC	CASSIDGGTPYNEQFF	-	TRBV19	many	TRBJ2-1
TGTGCCAGCTCGACCGGGACAGGGGGTGAAAAACTGTTTTTT	CASSTGTGGEKLFF	TRBD1	TRBV18	-	TRBJ1-4
TGTGCCAGCAGCGCACAGGGAGGGTCCTACGAGCAGTACTTC	CASSAQGGSYEQYF	-	TRBV6-5	-	TRBJ2-7
TGTGCCAGCAGGTGGAGTCCCTCGAACACTGAAGCTTTCTTT	CASRWSPSNTEAFF	-	TRBV6-5	-	TRBJ1-1
TGCAGCGCCAAGACAGGGGGCTCCGGAACTGAAGCTTTCTTT	CSAKTGGSGTEAFF	TRBD1	TRBV29-1	many	TRBJ1-1
TGTGCCAGCAGCGCGGTACAGGGGATGGGCACCGGGGAGCTGTTTTTT	CASSAVQGMGTGELFF	TRBD1	TRBV3-1/TRBV3-2	-	TRBJ2-2
TGTGCCAGCAGCCTAAACGCGGATGAGCAGTTCTTC	CASSLNADEQFF	-	TRBV11-3	-	TRBJ2-1
TGTGCCTGGAGTGTACAGGGCCTCCTGGCCTATGGCTACACCTTC	CAWSVQGLLAYGYTF	-	TRBV30	-	TRBJ1-2
TGTGCCAGCAGCCTGCAGGGACTCCGGGATGAAAAACTGTTTTTT	CASSLQGLRDEKLFF	-	TRBV14	-	TRBJ1-4
TGTGCCAGCTCACCAGGGCAGGGGACTGAAGCTTTCTTT	CASSPGQGTEAFF	-	TRBV18	-	TRBJ1-1
TGTGCCAGCAGTTTCGACAGGGTACTGGGAGAGACCCAGTACTTC	CASSFDRVLGETQYF	TRBD1	TRBV28	once	TRBJ2-5
TGTGCCACCAGCAGAGATCGGGGACTAGCGGGCGGATACACAGATACGCAGTATTTT	CATSRDRGLAGGYTDTQYF	TRBD2	TRBV15	-	TRBJ2-3
TGTGCCAGCAGTTACTCGAGGCACAGCAATCAGCCCCAGCATTTT	CASSYSRHSNQPQHF	-	TRBV6-2/TRBV6-3	-	TRBJ1-5
TGTGCCAGCAGCTCGTGGGGCGGGGGCGGTAGGAATGAGCAGTTCTTC	CASSSWGGGGRNEQFF	-	TRBV11-2	few	TRBJ2-1
TGCAGCGTTGTATCTTCGGCGGGGTCGGGCTATGGCTACACCTTC	CSVVSSAGSGYGYTF	-	TRBV29-1	-	TRBJ1-2
TGTGCCAGCAGCGTAAGTCAGGAAGCTGGAAACACCATATATTTT	CASSVSQEAGNTIYF	-	TRBV9	-	TRBJ1-3
TGTGCCAGTAGAACAGGGCTTAATTCACCCCTCCACTTT	CASRTGLNSPLHF	-	TRBV19	-	TRBJ1-6
TGCGCCAGCAGCCCGGGACAGGGAACAGATACGCAGTATTTT	CASSPGQGTDTQYF	TRBD1	TRBV5-1	-	TRBJ2-3
TGTGCCAGCAGTTTTGGGGGGAATCAGCCCCAGCATTTT	CASSFGGNQPQHF	-	TRBV12-3/TRBV12-4	-	TRBJ1-5
TGCGCCAGCAGGGGCGGAGGCGGCAATCAGCCCCAGCATTTT	CASRGGGGNQPQHF	-	TRBV10-2	-	TRBJ1-5
TGTGCCAGCAGACACAGGGGGGAGCATCAGCCCCAGCATTTT	CASRHRGEHQPQHF	TRBD1	TRBV28	-	TRBJ1-5
TGTGCCAGCAGCTCCAGACAGGTTTCCTACAATGAGCAGTTCTTC	CASSSRQVSYNEQFF	-	TRBV9	-	TRBJ2-1
TGTGCCAGCAGTTACGGGCAGTCCTACGAGCAGTACTTC	CASSYGQSYEQYF	-	TRBV6-6	once	TRBJ2-7
TGTGCCAGCAGCGCACCGGGACAGAGAGCTAACTATGGCTACACCTTC	CASSAPGQRANYGYTF	TRBD1	TRBV28	few	TRBJ1-2
TGTGCCAGCAGCCCTGTCGGGACAGGGAACTCTGGGGCCAACGTCCTGACTTTC	CASSPVGTGNSGANVLTF	TRBD1	TRBV5-6	once	TRBJ2-6
TGTGCCAGCAGTTACTCCGGCAGGGCCTCAGGAAACACCATATATTTT	CASSYSGRASGNTIYF	-	TRBV6-2/TRBV6-3	-	TRBJ1-3
TGTGCCAGCAGCTCCTGGACAGGGAATTTCAACGAGCAGTACTTC	CASSSWTGNFNEQYF	TRBD1	TRBV6-6	-	TRBJ2-7
TGTGCCAGCAGCTTAGAGCCCAAGAACTATGGCTACACCTTC	CASSLEPKNYGYTF	-	TRBV7-2	-	TRBJ1-2
TGCGCCAGCAGCTTGTCAGGGCAGAACACTGAAGCTTTCTTT	CASSLSGQNTEAFF	-	TRBV5-1	-	TRBJ1-1
TGCGCCAGCAGCCCTGTTGGGGGGGCAAGGACTGAAGCTTTCTTT	CASSPVGGARTEAFF	-	TRBV5-1	-	TRBJ1-1
TGTGCCAGCAGTAGGGAAGGACAGGTGAACACTGAAGCTTTCTTT	CASSREGQVNTEAFF	TRBD1	TRBV2	-	TRBJ1-1
TGTGCCAGCAGTTTAAGCAGGGGCTATGGCTACACCTTC	CASSLSRGYGYTF	-	TRBV27	-	TRBJ1-2
TGTGCCAGCAGTCCGACAGGGAGCACAGATACGCAGTATTTT	CASSPTGSTDTQYF	TRBD1	TRBV6-2/TRBV6-3	-	TRBJ2-3
TGTGCCAGCAGTTCAGGGGGCCCGATTAACTATGGCTACACCTTC	CASSSGGPINYGYTF	TRBD1	TRBV28	-	TRBJ1-2
TGCGCCAGCAGCTCGGGACAGCTAGTGGCATCCTACAATGAGCAGTTCTTC	CASSSGQLVASYNEQFF	TRBD1	TRBV5-1	-	TRBJ2-1
TGTGCCAGCAGCCCGGACAGTGGTACGCCCCAGCATTTT	CASSPDSGTPQHF	-	TRBV11-2	once	TRBJ1-5
TGTGCCACCAGAGCCGGGGGGTCCGCCTACAATGAGCAGTTCTTC	CATRAGGSAYNEQFF	TRBD2	TRBV24-1	-	TRBJ2-1
TGTGCCAGCAGTTATTCGACAGTGAACACTGAAGCTTTCTTT	CASSYSTVNTEAFF	-	TRBV6-2/TRBV6-3	-	TRBJ1-1
TGCAGTCTACCGCGCACAGATACGCAGTATTTT	CSLPRTDTQYF	-	TRBV20-1	-	TRBJ2-3
TGTGCCAGCTCACCACCGCGGGGTCTAGACTTAAATAATTCACCCCTCCACTTT	CASSPPRGLDLNNSPLHF	-	TRBV18	few	TRBJ1-6
TGTGCCAGCTCACCGGGGACAGGGTTCGGCGGCTACACCTTC	CASSPGTGFGGYTF	TRBD1	TRBV18	-	TRBJ1-2
TGTGCCAGCAGCCCTGGGACAGTCAGGTTCACAGATACGCAGTATTTT	CASSPGTVRFTDTQYF	TRBD1	TRBV6-2/TRBV6-3	-	TRBJ2-3
TGCAGCGTCGGGGATTGGGGCACAGATACGCAGTATTTT	CSVGDWGTDTQYF	-	TRBV29-1	once	TRBJ2-3
TGTGCCTGGAGTGGCGGGAGCATTAACTATGGCTACACCTTC	CAWSGGSINYGYTF	-	TRBV30	-	TRBJ1-2
TGTGCCAGCAGCGTACCCCCCACTTTGAACACTGAAGCTTTCTTT	CASSVPPTLNTEAFF	-	TRBV9	-	TRBJ1-1
TGTGCCACTCTCGGGGGGAACTATAATTCACCCCTCCACTTT	CATLGGNYNSPLHF	-	TRBV28	-	TRBJ1-6
TGTGCCAGCAGTCTCCTGTCTCAGGGGGCGCGATCCTACGAGCAGTACTTC	CASSLLSQGARSYEQYF	TRBD1	TRBV3-1/TRBV3-2	once	TRBJ2-7
TGTGCCAGCAGTCCGGAGGGACAGGGAAACACCATATATTTT	CASSPEGQGNTIYF	TRBD1	TRBV6-6	many	TRBJ1-3
TGTGCCAGCAGCCGCCCCGACAGCTACGAGCAGTACTTC	CASSRPDSYEQYF	-	TRBV7-8	-	TRBJ2-7
TGTGCCAGCAGCTCGCCGGCAGGGGGGCAACTTGGGAGCTACACCTTC	CASSSPAGGQLGSYTF	TRBD1	TRBV11-2	few	TRBJ1-2
TGTGCCACCAGTGATAAAACAGGGCGGCACGAGCAGTACTTC	CATSDKTGRHEQYF	-	TRBV24-1	-	TRBJ2-7
TGTGCCAGCAGCCCCCTAGCGGGGGCAAACAATGAGCAGTTCTTC	CASSPLAGANNEQFF	TRBD2	TRBV6-2/TRBV6-3	-	TRBJ2-1